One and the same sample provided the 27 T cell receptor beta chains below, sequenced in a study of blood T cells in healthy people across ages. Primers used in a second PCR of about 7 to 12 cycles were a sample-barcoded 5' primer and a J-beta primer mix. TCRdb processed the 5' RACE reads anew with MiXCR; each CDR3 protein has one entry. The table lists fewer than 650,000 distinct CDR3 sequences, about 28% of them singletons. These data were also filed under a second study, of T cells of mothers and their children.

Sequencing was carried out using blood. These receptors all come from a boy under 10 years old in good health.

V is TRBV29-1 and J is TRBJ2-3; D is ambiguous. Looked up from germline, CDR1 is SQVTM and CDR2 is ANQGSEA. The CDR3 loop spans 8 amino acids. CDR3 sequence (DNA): TGCAGACCTGCAACGCAGTATTTT. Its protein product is CRPATQYF.

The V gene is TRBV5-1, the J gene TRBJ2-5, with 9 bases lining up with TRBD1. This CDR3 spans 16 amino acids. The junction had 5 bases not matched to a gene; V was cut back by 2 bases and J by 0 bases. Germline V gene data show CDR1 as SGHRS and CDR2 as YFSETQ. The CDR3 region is CASSFWTGEYQETQYF. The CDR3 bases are TGCGCCAGCAGCTTCTGGACAGGGGAATACCAAGAGACCCAGTACTTC.

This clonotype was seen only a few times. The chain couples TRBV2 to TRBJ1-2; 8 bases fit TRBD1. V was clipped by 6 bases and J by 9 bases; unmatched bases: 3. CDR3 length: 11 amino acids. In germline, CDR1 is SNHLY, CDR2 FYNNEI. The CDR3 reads CASSDRGSYTF. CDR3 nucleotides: TGTGCCAGCAGCGACAGGGGTAGCTACACCTTC.

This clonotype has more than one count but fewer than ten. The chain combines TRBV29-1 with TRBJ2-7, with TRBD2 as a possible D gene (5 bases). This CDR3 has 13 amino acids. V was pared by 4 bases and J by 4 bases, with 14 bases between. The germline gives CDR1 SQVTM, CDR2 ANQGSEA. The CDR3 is CSVAAGGGYEQYF. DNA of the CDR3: TGCAGCGTTGCCGCCGGTGGAGGTTACGAGCAGTACTTC.

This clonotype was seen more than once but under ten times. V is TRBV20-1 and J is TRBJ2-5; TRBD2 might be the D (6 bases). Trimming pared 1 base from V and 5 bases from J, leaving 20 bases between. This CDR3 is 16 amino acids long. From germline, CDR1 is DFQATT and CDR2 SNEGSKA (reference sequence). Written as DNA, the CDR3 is TGCAGTGCTAGAGTGGGAGCGGGCCTTCCGGGGGAGACCCAGTACTTC. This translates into CSARVGAGLPGETQYF.

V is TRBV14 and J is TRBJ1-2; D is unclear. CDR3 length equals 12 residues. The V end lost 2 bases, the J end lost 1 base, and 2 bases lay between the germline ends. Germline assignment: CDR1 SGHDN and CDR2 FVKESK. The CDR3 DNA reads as TGTGCCAGCAGCCAATATAACTATGGCTACACCTTC. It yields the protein CASSQYNYGYTF.

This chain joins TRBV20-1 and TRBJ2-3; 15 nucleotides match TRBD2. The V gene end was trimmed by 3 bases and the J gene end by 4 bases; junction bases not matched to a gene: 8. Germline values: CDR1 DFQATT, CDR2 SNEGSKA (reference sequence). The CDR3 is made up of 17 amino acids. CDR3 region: CSARDWTSGRGPDTQYF. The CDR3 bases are TGCAGTGCTAGGGATTGGACTAGCGGGAGGGGACCAGATACGCAGTATTTT.

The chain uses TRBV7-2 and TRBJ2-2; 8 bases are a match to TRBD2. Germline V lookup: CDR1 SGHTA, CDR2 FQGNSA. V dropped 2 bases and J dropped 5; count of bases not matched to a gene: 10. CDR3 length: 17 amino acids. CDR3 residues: CASSLSATSASTGELFF. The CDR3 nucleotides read TGTGCCAGCAGCTTAAGCGCGACTAGCGCATCAACCGGGGAGCTGTTTTTT. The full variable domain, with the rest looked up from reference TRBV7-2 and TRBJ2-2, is GAGVSQSPSNKVTEKGKDVELRCDPISGHTALYWYRQSLGQGLEFLIYFQGNSAPDKSGLPSDRFSAERTGGSVSTLTIQRTQQEDSAVYLCASSLSATSASTGELFFGEGSRLTVL.

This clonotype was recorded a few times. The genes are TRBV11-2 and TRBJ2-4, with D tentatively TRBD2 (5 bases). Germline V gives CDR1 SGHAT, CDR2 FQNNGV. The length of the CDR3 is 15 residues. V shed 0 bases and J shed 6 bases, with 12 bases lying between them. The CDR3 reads CASSLDLARGNIQYF. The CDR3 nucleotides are TGTGCCAGCAGCTTAGATCTAGCCCGGGGAAACATTCAGTACTTC.

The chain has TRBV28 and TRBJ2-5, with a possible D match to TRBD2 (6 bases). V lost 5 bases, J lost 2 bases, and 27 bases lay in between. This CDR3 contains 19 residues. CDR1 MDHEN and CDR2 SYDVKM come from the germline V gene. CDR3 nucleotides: TGTGCCAGCAGTCGTCTCGCCTGGTCGGGCCCGGGGGAGCAAGAGACCCAGTACTTC. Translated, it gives CASSRLAWSGPGEQETQYF.

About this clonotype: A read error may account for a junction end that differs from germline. In DNA, the CDR3 is TGCAGTGCTAGAGGCGGGCAGGGAGCAGACACGCAGTATTTT. Amino acids: CSARGGQGADTQYF. The chain uses TRBV20-1 and TRBJ2-3; D possibly uses TRBD1 or TRBD2 (5 bases each). The CDR3 consists of 14 residues. Germline V CDR1 and CDR2: DFQATT, SNEGSKA (reference sequence).

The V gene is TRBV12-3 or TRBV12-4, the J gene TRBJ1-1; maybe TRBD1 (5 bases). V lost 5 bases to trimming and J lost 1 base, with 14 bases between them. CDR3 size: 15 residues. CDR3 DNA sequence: TGTGCCAGCAGTCCCAAGGGCAGGGCGAACACTGAAGCTTTCTTT. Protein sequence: CASSPKGRANTEAFF.

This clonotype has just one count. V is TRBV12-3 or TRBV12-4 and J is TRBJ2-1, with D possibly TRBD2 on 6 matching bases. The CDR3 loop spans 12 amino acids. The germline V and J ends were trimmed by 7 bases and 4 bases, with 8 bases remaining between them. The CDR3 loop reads CASNGGYNEQFF. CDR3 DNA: TGTGCCAGCAACGGAGGGTACAATGAGCAGTTCTTC.

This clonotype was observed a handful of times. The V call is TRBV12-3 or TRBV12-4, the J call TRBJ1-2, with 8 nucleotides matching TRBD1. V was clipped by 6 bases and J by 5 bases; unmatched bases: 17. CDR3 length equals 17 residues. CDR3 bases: TGTGCCAGCAGGGACCGGGACAGGCCCATACACACTTATGGCTACACCTTC. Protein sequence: CASRDRDRPIHTYGYTF.

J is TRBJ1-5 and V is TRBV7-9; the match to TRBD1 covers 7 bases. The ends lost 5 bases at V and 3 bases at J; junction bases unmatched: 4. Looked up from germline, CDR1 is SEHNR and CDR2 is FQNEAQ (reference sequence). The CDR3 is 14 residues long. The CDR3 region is CASSLDRANQPQHF. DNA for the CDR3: TGTGCCAGCAGCCTTGACAGGGCCAATCAGCCCCAGCATTTT.

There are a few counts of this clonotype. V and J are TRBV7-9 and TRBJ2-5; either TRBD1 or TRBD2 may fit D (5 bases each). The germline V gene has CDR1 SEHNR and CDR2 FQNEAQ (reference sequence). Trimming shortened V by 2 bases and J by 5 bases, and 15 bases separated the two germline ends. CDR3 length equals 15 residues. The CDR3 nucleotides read TGTGCCAGCAGCTTAACCGGCAGAGAGGGGGAGACCCAGTACTTC. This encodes CASSLTGREGETQYF.

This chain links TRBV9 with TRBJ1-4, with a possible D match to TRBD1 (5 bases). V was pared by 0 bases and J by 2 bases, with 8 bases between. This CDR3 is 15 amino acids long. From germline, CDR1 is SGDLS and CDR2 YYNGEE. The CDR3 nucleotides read TGTGCCAGCAGCGTAGCGGGGCAGACTAATGAAAAACTGTTTTTT. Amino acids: CASSVAGQTNEKLFF.

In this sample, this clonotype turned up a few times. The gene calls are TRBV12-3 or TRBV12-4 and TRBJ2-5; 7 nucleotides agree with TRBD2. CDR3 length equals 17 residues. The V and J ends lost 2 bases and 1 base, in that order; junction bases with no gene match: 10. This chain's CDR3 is CASSLKRRGIGQETQYF. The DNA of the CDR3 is TGTGCCAGCAGTTTAAAGCGGCGGGGGATAGGCCAAGAGACCCAGTACTTC.

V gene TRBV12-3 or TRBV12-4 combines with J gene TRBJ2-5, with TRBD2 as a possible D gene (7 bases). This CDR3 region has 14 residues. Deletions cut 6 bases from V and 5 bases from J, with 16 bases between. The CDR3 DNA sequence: TGTGCCAGCAGCCCGGGGGCGGGGGTTGAGACCCAGTACTTC. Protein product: CASSPGAGVETQYF.

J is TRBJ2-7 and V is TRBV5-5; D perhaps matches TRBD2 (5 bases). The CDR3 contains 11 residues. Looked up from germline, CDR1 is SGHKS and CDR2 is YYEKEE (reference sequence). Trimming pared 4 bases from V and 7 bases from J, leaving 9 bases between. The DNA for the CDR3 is TGTGCCAGCAGCGGGGAGTGGGAGCAGTACTTC. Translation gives CASSGEWEQYF.

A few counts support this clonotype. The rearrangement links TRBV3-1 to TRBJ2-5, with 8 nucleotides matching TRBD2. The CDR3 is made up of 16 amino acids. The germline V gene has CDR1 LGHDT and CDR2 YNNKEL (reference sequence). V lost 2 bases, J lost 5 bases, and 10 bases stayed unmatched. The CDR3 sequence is CASSQTNTGGAETQYF. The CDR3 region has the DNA TGTGCCAGCAGCCAAACAAACACCGGGGGGGCGGAGACCCAGTACTTC.

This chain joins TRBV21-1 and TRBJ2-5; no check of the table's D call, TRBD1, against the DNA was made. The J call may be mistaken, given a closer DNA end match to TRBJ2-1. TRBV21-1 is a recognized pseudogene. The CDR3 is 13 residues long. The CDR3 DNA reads TGTGCCAGCAGCAGCACAGGGCACAATGAGCAGTTCTTC. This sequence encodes CASSSTGHNEQFF.

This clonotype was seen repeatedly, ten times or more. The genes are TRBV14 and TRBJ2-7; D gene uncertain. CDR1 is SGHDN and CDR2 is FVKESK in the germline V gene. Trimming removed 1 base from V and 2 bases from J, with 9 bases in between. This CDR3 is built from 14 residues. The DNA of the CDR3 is TGTGCCAGCAGCCAAGTTTCAGGACCCTACGAGCAGTACTTC. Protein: CASSQVSGPYEQYF.

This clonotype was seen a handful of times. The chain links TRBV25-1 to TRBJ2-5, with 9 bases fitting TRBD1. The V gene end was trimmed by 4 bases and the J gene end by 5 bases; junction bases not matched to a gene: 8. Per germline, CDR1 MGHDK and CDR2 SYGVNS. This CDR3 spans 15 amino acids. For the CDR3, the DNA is TGTGCCAGCAGTGTCCCCGGGACAGGGTCGGAGACCCAGTACTTC. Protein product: CASSVPGTGSETQYF.

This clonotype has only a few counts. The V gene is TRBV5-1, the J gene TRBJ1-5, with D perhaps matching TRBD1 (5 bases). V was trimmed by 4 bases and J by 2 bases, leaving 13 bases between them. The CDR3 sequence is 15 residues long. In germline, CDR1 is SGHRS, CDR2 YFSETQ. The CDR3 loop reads CASSADPGGNQPQHF. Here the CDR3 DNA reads TGCGCCAGCAGCGCGGATCCGGGGGGCAATCAGCCCCAGCATTTT.

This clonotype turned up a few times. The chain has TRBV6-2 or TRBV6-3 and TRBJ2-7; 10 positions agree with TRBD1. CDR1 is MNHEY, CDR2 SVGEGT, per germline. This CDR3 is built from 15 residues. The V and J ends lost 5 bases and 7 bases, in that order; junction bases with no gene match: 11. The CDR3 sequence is CASSRHRDRGGEQYF. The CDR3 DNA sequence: TGTGCCAGCAGTCGACACCGGGACAGGGGCGGTGAGCAGTACTTC.

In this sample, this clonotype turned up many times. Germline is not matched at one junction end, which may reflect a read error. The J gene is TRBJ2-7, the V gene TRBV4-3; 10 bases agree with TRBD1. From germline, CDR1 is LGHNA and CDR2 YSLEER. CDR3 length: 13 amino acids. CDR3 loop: CASSQDRGYEQYF. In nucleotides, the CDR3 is TGTGCCAGCAGCCAGGACAGGGGGTACGAGCAGTACTTC.